A few counts support the clone carrying this TCR beta chain. The antigen is undetermined. The data derive from a study of T cell repertoires in cytomegalovirus infection. The J segment lost 5 bases and the V segment lost 1 base, leaving 1 base of the junction unmatched. The CDR3 loop spans 15 amino acids. The germline gives CDR1 SGHVS, CDR2 FQNEAQ. TCRdb redid the calling of the reads with MiXCR, one entry per CDR3 protein. The table has under 300,000 distinct CDR3 sequences, around 12% seen once. General study points: Frequencies of public TCR beta families were cumulated, and this identified carriers of CMV plus the relevant HLA. HLA-C-restricted CMV clonotypes gave the most frequent clonotype in two of eight donors.

Sequencing input: PBMCs. The chain carries TRBV7-8 and TRBJ2-2; 10 positions match TRBD2. The source is a human donor in good health (CMV status not recorded). Some clones in this sample may be carry-over from other donors' samples. CDR3 in amino acids: CASSLVLAGTGELFF. The CDR3 bases are TGTGCCAGCAGCTTAGTACTAGCGGGGACCGGGGAGCTGTTTTTT.